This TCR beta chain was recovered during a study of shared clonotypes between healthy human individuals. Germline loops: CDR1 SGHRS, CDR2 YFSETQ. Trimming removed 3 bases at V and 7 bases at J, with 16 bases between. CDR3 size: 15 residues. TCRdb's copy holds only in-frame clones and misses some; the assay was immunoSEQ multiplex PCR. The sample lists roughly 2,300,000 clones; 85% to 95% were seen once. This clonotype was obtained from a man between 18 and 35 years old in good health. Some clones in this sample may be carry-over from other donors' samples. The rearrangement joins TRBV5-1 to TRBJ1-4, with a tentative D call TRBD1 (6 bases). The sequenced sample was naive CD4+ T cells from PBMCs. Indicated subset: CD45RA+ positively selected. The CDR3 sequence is CASSSQGMDGEKLFF. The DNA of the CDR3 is TGCGCCAGCAGCTCACAGGGTATGGACGGTGAAAAACTGTTTTTT.